Reported below is one TCR beta chain. The antigen is unknown. This sample was taken from a study of vaccination effects on CD4 cells after COVID-19. Culturing for more than 9 days preceded CD4+ T cell isolation. BNT162b2 vaccine or mRNA-1273 vaccine was given to participants in two doses. V dropped 3 bases and J dropped 1 base, with 13 bases sitting between them. Germline CDR1 and CDR2: KGHSH and LQKENI. This CDR3 comprises 16 residues. The assay was immunoSEQ multiplex PCR, and TCRdb's table has in-frame clones only and misses some. This repertoire shows about 73,000 clones, approximately 73% found once; its top ten account for roughly 2.1%.

Source: CD4+ T cells from PBMCs cultured without peptide, taken after COVID-19 vaccination. This chain links TRBV18 with TRBJ1-3; D not resolved. The clonotype was recovered from a human donor who received a COVID-19 vaccine. CDR3 coding DNA: TGTGCCAGCTCACCGACCCCGACACGGTCTGGAAACACCATATATTTT. It translates to CASSPTPTRSGNTIYF.